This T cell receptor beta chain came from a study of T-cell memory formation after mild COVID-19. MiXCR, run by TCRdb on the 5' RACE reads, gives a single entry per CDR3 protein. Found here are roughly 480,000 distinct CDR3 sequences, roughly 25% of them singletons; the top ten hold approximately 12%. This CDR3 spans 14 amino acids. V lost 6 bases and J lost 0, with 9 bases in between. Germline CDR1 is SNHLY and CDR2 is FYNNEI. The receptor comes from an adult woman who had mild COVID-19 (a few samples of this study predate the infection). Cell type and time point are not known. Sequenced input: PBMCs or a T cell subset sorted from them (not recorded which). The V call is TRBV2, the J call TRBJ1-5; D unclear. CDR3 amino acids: CASRAQDSNQPQHF. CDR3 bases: TGTGCCAGCAGAGCACAAGATAGCAATCAGCCCCAGCATTTT.